This record looks at one T cell receptor (beta chain) sequence and its context. The table came from immunoSEQ multiplex PCR; TCRdb's copy has only in-frame clones and leaves some out. Among some 13,000 clones listed, 77% were seen once. CDR1 is WSHSY, CDR2 SAAADI, per germline. The CDR3 has 16 residues. V lost 3 bases and J 2 bases, leaving 13 bases between the germline ends. This sample is part of a study of control samples from healthy donors and cancer patients. This receptor was taken from a male donor with melanoma. Sequences were obtained from formalin-fixed, paraffin-embedded tissue. This sequence joins TRBV10-2 and TRBJ2-2; tentative D call: TRBD2 (6 bases). The CDR3 loop reads CASSEGGTLNTGELFF. In DNA form, the CDR3 reads TGCGCCAGCAGTGAAGGCGGGACCCTCAACACCGGGGAGCTGTTTTTT.